These 29 T cell receptor beta chains share one sample of origin, sequenced in a study of blood T cell repertoires in COVID-19. Libraries were prepared by immunoSEQ multiplex PCR; TCRdb keeps only in-frame clonotypes and omits some of them. The sample records roughly 500,000 clones, 85% to 90% being singletons. The sample taken for sequencing was PBMCs or T cells enriched from blood (not recorded which). The receptors come from a woman aged 40 to 55 who had recovered from COVID-19.

This clone was recorded a few times. CDR3: CASSLIGRVDYGYTF. The CDR3 DNA reads as TGTGCCAGCAGCTTAATTGGCAGGGTCGACTATGGCTACACCTTC. The rearrangement uses TRBV11-2 and TRBJ1-2, with TRBD1 as a possible D gene (5 bases). Germline CDR1 SGHAT, CDR2 FQNNGV. Trimming removed 2 bases at V and 3 bases at J, with 13 bases between. This CDR3 spans 15 amino acids.

This clone has just one count. The gene calls are TRBV6-5 and TRBJ2-7; TRBD1 agrees at 9 bases. The ends lost 4 bases at V and 3 bases at J; junction bases unmatched: 4. The CDR3 is 14 residues long. Germline V gene lookup returns CDR1 MNHEY and CDR2 SVGAGI. The CDR3 region is CASSWDRANYEQYF. CDR3 in DNA: TGTGCCAGCAGTTGGGACAGGGCCAACTACGAGCAGTACTTC.

The chain joins TRBV7-8 to TRBJ1-2, with a possible D match to TRBD1 (5 bases). The germline V gene encodes CDR1 SGHVS and CDR2 FQNEAQ. V lost 1 base and J 6 bases, leaving 9 bases between the germline ends. The CDR3 covers 13 residues. CDR3 in DNA: TGTGCCAGCAGCTTAGGGGGGGTGGATGGCTACACCTTC. As protein: CASSLGGVDGYTF.

This rearrangement joins TRBV5-1 to TRBJ2-7; maybe TRBD2 (6 bases). The ends were cut back, 1 base at V and 6 bases at J, with 14 bases in the middle. CDR3 size: 14 residues. Per germline, CDR1 SGHRS and CDR2 YFSETQ. CDR3 DNA sequence: TGCGCCAGCAGCTTGCGAGAGACCGGGGGCGAGCAGTACTTC. It encodes CASSLRETGGEQYF.

The gene calls are TRBV5-8 and TRBJ2-7; 8 bases match TRBD1. Trimming cost V 4 bases and J 2 bases; bases outside gene matches: 5. CDR3 length: 14 residues. The germline CDR1 and CDR2 sequences are SGHTS and YDEGEE. In DNA, the CDR3 is TGTGCCAGCAGCCCCCGGGACAGGACCTACGAGCAGTACTTC. Its translation is CASSPRDRTYEQYF.

This chain links TRBV5-1 with TRBJ2-1, with 7 bases aligning to TRBD2. Germline V gene lookup returns CDR1 SGHRS and CDR2 YFSETQ. The CDR3 spans 18 residues. With V trimmed by 0 bases and J by 2 bases, 11 bases remained unmatched. CDR3 sequence: CASSLGLGRESAYNEQFF. The CDR3 DNA is TGCGCCAGCAGCTTGGGCCTAGGGCGGGAGTCCGCCTACAATGAGCAGTTCTTC. Combining the CDR3 with reference TRBV5-1 and TRBJ2-1 gives the whole variable domain KAGVTQTPRYLIKTRGQQVTLSCSPISGHRSVSWYQQTPGQGLQFLFEYFSETQRNKGNFPGRFSGRQFSNSRSEMNVSTLELGDSALYLCASSLGLGRESAYNEQFFGPGTRLTVL.

The V gene is TRBV9, the J gene TRBJ1-3; weak D call: TRBD1 (5 bases). This CDR3 spans 13 amino acids. Deletions cut 4 bases from V and 8 bases from J, with 13 bases between. CDR1 is SGDLS, CDR2 YYNGEE, per germline. Here the CDR3 reads CASSPGPRDTIYF. In DNA, the CDR3 is TGTGCCAGCAGCCCCGGGCCCAGGGACACCATATATTTT.

This rearrangement joins TRBV2 to TRBJ1-1; 11 bases agree with TRBD1. CDR1 SNHLY and CDR2 FYNNEI come from the germline V gene. V lost 6 bases to trimming and J lost 9 bases; unmatched junction nucleotides: 3. The CDR3 runs 12 residues. The DNA for the CDR3 is TGTGCCAGCAGGGAGGACAGGGGGCAAGCTTTCTTT. As protein: CASREDRGQAFF.

V is TRBV7-8 and J is TRBJ2-3; TRBD2 matches at 7 bases. V gave up 8 bases and J gave up 1 base; unmatched junction bases: 18. In germline, CDR1 is SGHVS, CDR2 FQNEAQ. This CDR3 has 18 residues. The CDR3, as DNA: TGTGCCAGCCGCTCGAGCGAAAATCCGGGAGGTGGCACAGATACGCAGTATTTT. It yields the protein CASRSSENPGGGTDTQYF.

V is TRBV7-6 and J is TRBJ2-1, with 7 bases that match TRBD2. The V gene's germline CDR1 is SGHVS and CDR2 FNYEAQ. This CDR3 is 16 amino acids long. V lost 3 bases, J lost 3 bases, and 8 bases stayed unmatched. This chain's CDR3 is CASSFASGRYYNEQFF. The CDR3 DNA reads TGTGCCAGCAGCTTCGCTAGCGGTAGATACTACAATGAGCAGTTCTTC.

V is TRBV25-1 and J is TRBJ1-2; D not resolved. Germline V gene sequence: CDR1 MGHDK, CDR2 SYGVNS. Trimming removed 6 bases from V and 4 bases from J, with 12 bases in between. The CDR3 has 13 amino acids. The CDR3 sequence: CASSSVLGYGYTF. The CDR3 DNA reads TGTGCCAGCAGCTCCGTTCTCGGCTATGGCTACACCTTC.

The CDR3 protein is CASSYWASGSDEQFF. The CDR3 region has the DNA TGTGCCAGCAGTTACTGGGCTAGCGGGAGCGATGAGCAGTTCTTC. The chain is built from TRBV6-5 and TRBJ2-1; 10 positions agree with TRBD2. The trim removed 1 base at V and 8 bases at J, leaving 5 bases unmatched. This CDR3 region has 15 residues. Germline CDR1 MNHEY, CDR2 SVGAGI.

V and J are TRBV24-1 and TRBJ1-5, with D possibly being TRBD1 (5 bases). V lost 3 bases and J lost 11, with 7 bases in between. The CDR3 runs 11 residues. Per the germline V gene, CDR1 is KGHDR and CDR2 is SFDVKD. The CDR3 sequence: CATSDRGAQHF. The CDR3 region has the DNA TGTGCCACCAGTGATCGGGGGGCCCAGCATTTT.

The CDR3 protein is CASSKEIGQPDSPLHF. CDR3 DNA sequence: TGTGCCAGCAGCAAAGAAATTGGACAGCCCGATTCACCCCTCCACTTT. The chain has TRBV21-1 and TRBJ1-6; the table's D call of TRBD1 was not tested on the DNA. TRBV21-1 is given as a pseudogene. The CDR3 loop spans 16 amino acids.

This chain uses TRBV2 with TRBJ2-7; the D gene is possibly TRBD1 (6 bases). Looked up from germline, CDR1 is SNHLY and CDR2 is FYNNEI. The CDR3 spans 14 residues. Trimming left V 6 bases short and J 3 bases short, with 15 bases between. CDR3: CASRATGQGYEQYF. Written as DNA, the CDR3 is TGTGCCAGCAGGGCTACAGGGCAGGGCTACGAGCAGTACTTC.

The J gene is TRBJ2-1, the V gene TRBV10-3, with TRBD2 identical over 8 bases. Germline V gene data show CDR1 as ENHRY and CDR2 as SYGVKD. This CDR3 comprises 15 residues. V trimming: 0 bases; J trimming: 7 bases; junction bases outside the gene matches: 5. CDR3 DNA: TGTGCCATCAGTGAGTCGATTAGCGGGATGAATGAGCAGTTCTTC. Translating gives CAISESISGMNEQFF.

The V gene is TRBV19, the J gene TRBJ2-7; 7 positions agree with TRBD1. This CDR3 has 17 residues. Germline CDR1 LNHDA, CDR2 SQIVND (reference sequence). V gave up 3 bases and J gave up 3 bases; unmatched junction bases: 14. The CDR3 DNA follows: TGTGCCAGTAGTATTCTACTAGGCAGGGGGAAGGTCTACGAGCAGTACTTC. Translation gives CASSILLGRGKVYEQYF.

The rearrangement uses TRBV6-5 and TRBJ2-2; TRBD1 is a possible D gene (6 bases). Trimming took 2 bases from V and 6 from J, leaving 10 bases between them. CDR3 length: 14 residues. The germline CDR1 and CDR2 sequences are MNHEY and SVGAGI. Here the CDR3 reads CASSYVQGPGELFF. The DNA for the CDR3 is TGTGCCAGCAGTTACGTGCAGGGGCCCGGGGAGCTGTTTTTT.

This chain connects TRBV9 to TRBJ2-3, with D unresolved. Germline V gives CDR1 SGDLS, CDR2 YYNGEE. CDR3 length equals 16 residues. Trimming left V 0 bases short and J 0 bases short, with 11 bases between. Written as DNA, the CDR3 is TGTGCCAGCAGCGTAGGTTTAGTAACTAGCACAGATACGCAGTATTTT. Translating it yields CASSVGLVTSTDTQYF. Using reference TRBV9 and TRBJ2-3 for the parts outside the CDR3, the full variable domain is DSGVTQTPKHLITATGQRVTLRCSPRSGDLSVYWYQQSLDQGLQFLIQYYNGEERAKGNILERFSAQQFPDLHSELNLSSLELGDSALYFCASSVGLVTSTDTQYFGPGTRLTVL.

The chain joins TRBV27 to TRBJ2-3; D possibly corresponds to TRBD2 (6 bases). The germline gives CDR1 MNHEY, CDR2 SMNVEV (reference sequence). The CDR3 consists of 14 residues. V shed 2 bases and J shed 3 bases, with 9 bases lying between them. The CDR3 sequence is CASSLDGGTDTQYF. CDR3 DNA: TGTGCCAGCAGTTTAGACGGGGGAACAGATACGCAGTATTTT.

CDR3 nucleotides: TGTGCCAGCAGCCCCTCATCTGGGACTTTCTACAATGAGCAGTTCTTC. Protein sequence: CASSPSSGTFYNEQFF. This sequence joins TRBV14 and TRBJ2-1; possibly TRBD2 for D (6 bases). CDR3 length: 16 amino acids. V shed 4 bases and J shed 3 bases, with 16 bases lying between them. CDR1 is SGHDN, CDR2 FVKESK, per germline.

V is TRBV5-4 and J is TRBJ2-3; 8 positions agree with TRBD2. V lost 1 base, J lost 3 bases, and 10 bases stayed unmatched. The CDR3 contains 17 residues. In germline, CDR1 is SGHNT, CDR2 YYREEE (reference sequence). CDR3 sequence: CASSLPTGGAVTDTQYF. The CDR3 DNA follows: TGTGCCAGCAGCTTGCCGACGGGGGGGGCGGTAACAGATACGCAGTATTTT.

The rearrangement joins TRBV13 to TRBJ2-7; TRBD2 might be the D (5 bases). Trimming removed 4 bases at V and 2 bases at J, with 12 bases between. Germline values: CDR1 PRHDT, CDR2 FYEKMQ (reference sequence). There are 14 residues in the CDR3. The CDR3 sequence: CASSSMGDTYEQYF. CDR3 bases: TGTGCCAGCAGCTCAATGGGAGATACCTACGAGCAGTACTTC.

The rearrangement joins TRBV10-1 to TRBJ2-1; a possible D gene is TRBD2 (6 bases). Trimming cost V 3 bases and J 8 bases, with 11 bases left between them. Germline loops: CDR1 WNHNN, CDR2 SYGVQD (reference sequence). This CDR3 has 13 residues. The CDR3 DNA reads TGCGCCAGCAGTGATTTACTAGCCTATGAGCAGTTCTTC. Its protein product is CASSDLLAYEQFF.

The chain couples TRBV27 to TRBJ1-2, with a tentative D call TRBD1 (6 bases). The CDR3 consists of 17 residues. The germline V gene encodes CDR1 MNHEY and CDR2 SMNVEV (reference sequence). Trimming cost V 2 bases and J 3 bases, with 19 bases left between them. The CDR3 region is CASSLTLAGVSDYGYTF. CDR3 nucleotides: TGTGCCAGCAGTTTAACTCTAGCAGGGGTGTCCGACTATGGCTACACCTTC.

The V gene is TRBV29-1, the J gene TRBJ2-7, with no clear D. CDR1 is SQVTM and CDR2 is ANQGSEA in the germline V gene. V was clipped by 8 bases and J by 5 bases, with 13 bases between them. This CDR3 has 11 residues. DNA of the CDR3: TGCAGCATTGCTGTTGGGCACGAGCAGTACTTC. Translating it yields CSIAVGHEQYF.

This clone was detected once. The V gene is TRBV10-3, the J gene TRBJ2-7; 9 positions agree with TRBD2. The CDR3 contains 13 residues. V was pared by 10 bases and J by 6 bases, with 10 bases of the junction left unmatched. CDR1 and CDR2 from the germline V gene are ENHRY and SYGVKD. The DNA for the CDR3 is TGTGCCACCGCCAGGACTAGCGAAAGCGAGCAGTACTTC. Its protein is CATARTSESEQYF.

The chain employs TRBV4-1 and TRBJ1-2; D is undetermined. The germline gives CDR1 MGHRA, CDR2 YSYEKL. Between the trimmed V and J ends, which lost 0 bases and 4 bases, there was a span of 9 bases. The CDR3 extends over 14 amino acids. The CDR3 DNA is TGCGCCAGCAGCCAAGATCGGGTAGCCTATGGCTACACCTTC. Translation: CASSQDRVAYGYTF.

The genes are TRBV4-1 and TRBJ2-2; 11 nucleotides match TRBD2. CDR1 is MGHRA and CDR2 is YSYEKL in the germline V gene. V lost 4 bases and J lost 5; bases outside the gene matches: 9. The CDR3 length is 17 residues. The CDR3 nucleotides read TGCGCCAGCAGCCGTCCTTTAGCGGGAGGGGTTACCGGGGAGCTGTTTTTT. Protein product: CASSRPLAGGVTGELFF.